This TCR beta chain was sequenced for a study of T cell responses to AZD1222 COVID-19 vaccine. Study-level findings and limits: Spike-wide coverage was observed for vaccine-associated CD4 TCRs, with dominant responses at 160-218 and 743-854.

With regard to this clone: No antigen is known for it.

Per the germline V gene, CDR1 is MNHEY and CDR2 is SVGEGT. V shed 6 bases and J 7 bases; nucleotides not matched to a gene: 14. The CDR3 has 15 residues. Sequenced by immunoSEQ multiplex PCR; TCRdb stores in-frame clones only, minus some. This sample yields about 150,000 clones, of which roughly nine tenths are seen a single time; about 7% belongs to the top ten. Sample: peripheral blood, taken after recovery from COVID-19. The V and J genes are TRBV6-2 or TRBV6-3 and TRBJ1-2, with 7 bases that match TRBD1. This TCR was sampled from an adult who had recovered from COVID-19. The CDR3 bases are TGTGCCAGCAGCCCCTGGACAGGCCCATTGATTGGCTACACCTTC. Amino acid sequence: CASSPWTGPLIGYTF.